Each of the 12 T cell receptor beta chains below was sequenced from the same sample in a study of blood T cell repertoires in COVID-19. Sequencing was performed with immunoSEQ multiplex PCR; in TCRdb, only in-frame clones are kept and a portion is missing. The sample has roughly 380,000 clones; more than 75% are singletons. The sample was PBMCs or T cells enriched from blood (not recorded which). The source is a man aged 30 to 45 who had recovered from COVID-19.

The V gene is TRBV19, the J gene TRBJ2-1, with D possibly matching TRBD1 (6 bases). The CDR3 covers 14 residues. V was shortened by 9 bases and J by 6 bases, with 18 bases between the two germline ends. Germline-derived CDR1 and CDR2 are LNHDA and SQIVND (reference sequence). The CDR3 reads CASREQGQGNEQFF. CDR3 nucleotides: TGTGCCAGCAGAGAACAGGGCCAGGGCAATGAGCAGTTCTTC. Drawing the rest from reference TRBV19 and TRBJ2-1, the complete variable domain is DGGITQSPKYLFRKEGQNVTLSCEQNLNHDAMYWYRQDPGQGLRLIYYSQIVNDFQKGDIAEGYSVSREKKESFPLTVTSAQKNPTAFYLCASREQGQGNEQFFGPGTRLTVL.

V and J are TRBV5-6 and TRBJ1-3; 9 bases agree with TRBD1. The germline CDR1 and CDR2 sequences are SGHDT and YYEEEE. The CDR3 covers 17 residues. J gave up 4 bases and V 3 bases, and 11 bases lay outside the gene matches. CDR3: CASSWGLTGTGGNTIYF. The CDR3 nucleotides read TGTGCCAGCAGCTGGGGACTGACAGGGACAGGGGGAAACACCATATATTTT. The whole variable domain, remainder taken from reference TRBV5-6 and TRBJ1-3, is DAGVTQSPTHLIKTRGQQVTLRCSPKSGHDTVSWYQQALGQGPQFIFQYYEEEERQRGNFPDRFSGHQFPNYSSELNVNALLLGDSALYLCASSWGLTGTGGNTIYFGEGSWLTVV.

V usage is TRBV7-9 and J usage is TRBJ2-1; D call uncertain. This CDR3 comprises 12 residues. CDR1 is SEHNR and CDR2 is FQNEAQ in the germline V gene (reference sequence). V was shortened by 1 base and J by 6 bases, with 4 bases between the two germline ends. CDR3 sequence (DNA): TGTGCCAGCAGCTTAGTTCGCAATGAGCAGTTCTTC. Translating gives CASSLVRNEQFF.

The chain employs TRBV7-9 and TRBJ2-7, with a tentative D call TRBD1 (5 bases). Between the trimmed V and J ends, which lost 5 bases and 5 bases, there was a span of 7 bases. Germline CDR1 SEHNR, CDR2 FQNEAQ (reference sequence). CDR3 length: 11 residues. The CDR3 here is CASSQQDEQYF. In nucleotides, the CDR3 is TGTGCCAGCAGCCAACAGGACGAGCAGTACTTC.

V is TRBV14 and J is TRBJ2-3; possible D gene TRBD1, 6 bases. The CDR3 totals 17 residues. Trimming removed 4 bases from V and 6 bases from J, with 23 bases in between. CDR1 and CDR2 (germline): SGHDN, FVKESK. CDR3 DNA sequence: TGTGCCAGCAGCCCGACGCAAGGGACAAACGTTTTTGATACGCAGTATTTT. Its translation: CASSPTQGTNVFDTQYF.

This chain connects TRBV7-8 to TRBJ2-5; tentatively, D is TRBD2 (6 bases). The ends were cut back, 3 bases at V and 2 bases at J, with 13 bases in the middle. This CDR3 has 15 amino acids. Per the germline V gene, CDR1 is SGHVS and CDR2 is FQNEAQ. The CDR3 DNA reads TGTGCCAGCAGCTTGCGAACGGGGGTTCAAGAGACCCAGTACTTC. Translation gives CASSLRTGVQETQYF.

This chain connects TRBV5-1 to TRBJ2-2; no clear D gene. The CDR3 loop spans 15 amino acids. Trimming took 1 base from V and 1 from J, leaving 8 bases between them. Germline loops: CDR1 SGHRS, CDR2 YFSETQ. The CDR3 DNA follows: TGCGCCAGCAGCTTGAGAGTTGGGAACACCGGGGAGCTGTTTTTT. Translation: CASSLRVGNTGELFF.

The count of this clone is one. The CDR3 DNA follows: TGTGCCAGCAGCCGTGGGACAGGGAGTTACTACACCTTC. Its protein is CASSRGTGSYYTF. The chain employs TRBV6-5 and TRBJ1-2; 9 bases are shared with TRBD1. The CDR3 sequence is 13 residues long. J lost 10 bases, V lost 6 bases, and 9 bases had no gene match. The V gene's germline CDR1 is MNHEY and CDR2 SVGAGI.

The genes are TRBV7-2 and TRBJ1-5; D gene unclear. V lost 1 base and J lost 3, with 4 bases in between. Germline V gene sequence: CDR1 SGHTA, CDR2 FQGNSA. The CDR3 has 13 amino acids. The CDR3: CASSLEYNQPQHF. The CDR3 DNA is TGTGCCAGCAGCTTAGAATACAATCAGCCCCAGCATTTT. The variable domain in full, with the rest retrieved from reference TRBV7-2 and TRBJ1-5, is GAGVSQSPSNKVTEKGKDVELRCDPISGHTALYWYRQSLGQGLEFLIYFQGNSAPDKSGLPSDRFSAERTGGSVSTLTIQRTQQEDSAVYLCASSLEYNQPQHFGDGTRLSIL.

The rearrangement joins TRBV2 to TRBJ2-1; TRBD2 matches 7 bases. Germline V gene sequence: CDR1 SNHLY, CDR2 FYNNEI. The CDR3 loop spans 14 amino acids. Trimming removed 4 bases from V and 3 bases from J; junction bases left unmatched: 3. The CDR3 coding sequence is TGTGCCAGCAGTGTCGGCGGGGGCTACAATGAGCAGTTCTTC. Protein product: CASSVGGGYNEQFF.

J is TRBJ2-7 and V is TRBV6-5; D perhaps matches TRBD1 (6 bases). CDR3 length: 15 residues. Germline loops: CDR1 MNHEY, CDR2 SVGAGI. Between the trimmed V and J ends, which lost 0 bases and 4 bases, there was a span of 13 bases. The DNA for the CDR3 is TGTGCCAGCAGTTACTCGAGGGGGAGTGGATACGAGCAGTACTTC. This translates into CASSYSRGSGYEQYF.

The chain carries TRBV11-2 and TRBJ1-2; no reliable D call. CDR1 is SGHAT and CDR2 is FQNNGV in the germline V gene. The V and J ends lost 1 base and 3 bases respectively, with 12 bases between them. This CDR3 is built from 15 residues. This CDR3 is CASSLGIVVDYGYTF. CDR3 coding DNA: TGTGCCAGCAGCTTAGGTATAGTTGTGGACTATGGCTACACCTTC.